The table lists the clone carrying this T cell receptor (beta chain) with many counts. These data belong to a study of T cells in Graves' hyperthyroidism and ophthalmopathy. Trimming took off 2 bases at V and 1 base at J, with 12 bases between the two ends. This CDR3 region has 15 residues. Germline V gene data show CDR1 as MDHEN and CDR2 as SYDVKM. RNA transcripts served as the template for amplifying TCR beta CDR3 regions. The primer set for the first-round RT-PCR of the TCR CDR3 was HTBI. MiXCR, applied by TCRdb to the multiplex PCR reads, yields one record per CDR3 protein. The sample records around 190,000 distinct CDR3 sequences, about a sixth being singletons.

The TCR was taken from a woman in her fifties or sixties with Graves' hyperthyroidism. Material for sequencing was blood. This chain links TRBV28 with TRBJ2-7, with D maybe TRBD1 (6 bases). CDR3 sequence reads: CASSLLGDRSYEQYF. CDR3 nucleotide sequence: TGTGCCAGCAGTTTACTTGGTGACAGGTCCTACGAGCAGTACTTC.